This T cell receptor (beta chain) comes out of a study of tumor-infiltrating lymphocytes in primary liver carcinoma. CDR3 size: 15 residues. CDR1 is MNHEY and CDR2 is SVGAGI in the germline V gene. For this clonotype: At one end, the junction sequence differs from germline, possibly due to a read error.

A primer in the constant region served to generate TCR beta cDNA from about 470 ng of total RNA. Library construction for TCR beta comprised three nested multiplex PCR rounds performed with slightly modified ARM-PCR. The two initial PCR rounds, approximately 10 cycles each, used TRBV1-TRBV30 forward and C-beta reverse primers. TCRdb re-derived calls from the multiplex PCR reads in MiXCR, one entry per CDR3 protein. The table lists approximately 190,000 distinct CDR3 sequences, about 85% of them singletons. For each extraction, RNA and DNA were obtained together from 20-30 mg of unsorted bulk tissue.

Sequencing was performed on tumor tissue from primary liver carcinoma. The chain links TRBV6-5 to TRBJ2-3; 11 nucleotides match TRBD2. This receptor was taken from a man between 35 and 55 years old with primary liver carcinoma and hepatitis B virus infection. The CDR3 sequence: CASNPRLAGIDTQYF. As DNA, the CDR3 is TGCGCCAGCAACCCAAGACTAGCGGGAATAGATACGCAGTATTTT.